Listed below are T cell receptor beta chains from one sample, sequenced in a study of identifying expanded T cells in peripheral blood. The method was immunoSEQ multiplex PCR; TCRdb's version includes in-frame clones alone and lacks a portion of them. The data show about 58,000 clones, approximately 90% seen once. Sequenced material: blood. All receptors come from a person aged 18 to 75 in good health. The conserved cysteine and the conserved F or W are not part of the CDR3 here. Size tells how often a clone was seen (once, few, many) or the class of an expanded clone, and some rows leave it out.

V gene,J gene,clone size,CDR3 protein
TRBV28,TRBJ1-1,.,ASGSLIGRGTEAF
TRBV29-1,TRBJ2-3,.,SVEGGDTQY
TRBV4-3,TRBJ1-1,once,ASSQVRGRAEAF
TRBV30,TRBJ2-3,.,AWSVWRGGASTDTQY
TRBV6-6,TRBJ2-7,.,ASSYSGSYYEQY
TRBV6-4,TRBJ2-1,few,ASSDGQNNEQF
TRBV12-5,TRBJ2-1,once,ASGLVPWASGRAGYNEQF
TRBV6-5,TRBJ2-7,.,ASSKGRSYEQY
TRBV6-5,TRBJ2-5,.,ASSYSGTTETQY
TRBV5-1,TRBJ1-6,.,ASSSTQGAGSPLH
TRBV11-2,TRBJ2-6,.,ASRPGPSGANVLT
TRBV19,TRBJ1-1,.,ASKTGTGGTAEAF
TRBV7-2,TRBJ1-2,.,ASSIISNGYT
TRBV28,TRBJ2-7,.,ASSFEGQGNHEQY
TRBV7-2,TRBJ2-5,.,ASSLYRSGGGLPGTQY
TRBV28,TRBJ1-1,.,ASSELGGGMNTEAF
TRBV11-2,TRBJ1-1,.,ASSLRGRQTNTEAF
TRBV10-2,TRBJ2-7,.,ASSLTGQGSYEQY
TRBV1,TRBJ2-2,.,TSDGGADTGELF
TRBV23-1,TRBJ2-4,once,ASSAGGGVNIQY
TRBV5-4,TRBJ2-3,.,ASSSTLGGPPTDTQY
TRBV6-5,TRBJ2-7,.,ASSYSKTGYEQY
TRBV6-1,TRBJ1-4,few,ASSEGGGQGNEKLF
TRBV2,TRBJ2-3,.,ASSEYVLAGASHTDTQY
TRBV6-5,TRBJ2-7,.,ASSYFGGDGYEQY
TRBV6-6,TRBJ2-2,.,ASSYSTAGGTGELF
TRBV4-3,TRBJ2-7,once,ASSQEGTSLDEQY
TRBV18,TRBJ1-6,.,ASSPLRPTGVDSPLH
TRBV10-3,TRBJ2-7,.,AISGEYEQY
TRBV28,TRBJ2-5,.,ASSHGQGALETQY
TRBV5-4,TRBJ1-2,few,ASSLTGLGGYT
TRBV10-3,TRBJ2-3,.,AISEYADTQY
TRBV10-1,TRBJ2-6,.,ANRTGNGANVLT
TRBV9,TRBJ2-7,.,ASSVGRVSYEQY
TRBV2,TRBJ2-3,.,ASRESGSLFDTQY
TRBV6-1,TRBJ2-7,.,ASSEAPRGREQY
TRBV5-4,TRBJ2-7,.,ASSYGTEQY
TRBV6-5,TRBJ2-3,.,ASSYQGLTSTDTQY
TRBV5-1,TRBJ2-3,.,ASSLFDTQY
TRBV6-6,TRBJ2-5,.,ASSYSAGGETQY
TRBV7-9,TRBJ2-7,.,ASAPRTSYEQY
TRBV30,TRBJ1-2,once,AWSGDSVRYT
TRBV11-1,TRBJ2-7,.,ASSRDRWSEQY
TRBV19,TRBJ1-4,.,ASSNTWGGNEKLF
TRBV28,TRBJ1-1,once,ASRTPGEWNTEAF
TRBV28,TRBJ2-5,.,ASSPRLGGPQY
TRBV7-9,TRBJ2-1,once,ASSLLAGGREQF